The 27 T cell receptor beta chains given below trace back to one sample, sequenced in a study of cytomegalovirus exposure and HLA in healthy donors. The PCR was carried out with 60 Vbeta primers and 13 Jbeta primers. This table comes from immunoSEQ multiplex PCR, and its TCRdb copy is limited to in-frame clones, with some not included. Of approximately 75,000 clones listed, around 74% are singletons. Sequencing was done on a sample of PBMCs. These receptors were collected from a woman between 55 and 75 years old in good health and CMV-seropositive.

A few counts support this clone. The chain uses TRBV11-2 and TRBJ1-1; the D is unclear. Trimming took off 5 bases at V and 5 bases at J, with 15 bases between the two ends. This CDR3 is 14 amino acids long. The germline CDR1 and CDR2 sequences are SGHAT and FQNNGV. The CDR3 coding sequence is TGTGCCAGCAGCACCCGGGTCTTAATAACTGAAGCTTTCTTT. It is translated as CASSTRVLITEAFF.

V gene TRBV28 combines with J gene TRBJ2-1, with 7 bases identical to TRBD2. The CDR3 spans 18 residues. Germline assignment: CDR1 MDHEN and CDR2 SYDVKM. Unmatched junction bases numbered 16, after V lost 4 bases and J lost 4 bases. The CDR3 loop reads CASSSPGGGSLFYNEQFF. CDR3 nucleotide sequence: TGTGCCAGCAGTTCCCCCGGTGGCGGGAGTCTCTTTTACAATGAGCAGTTCTTC.

The V and J genes are TRBV5-1 and TRBJ2-7; D is ambiguous. Trimming cost V 0 bases and J 3 bases, with 4 bases left between them. The germline CDR1 and CDR2 sequences are SGHRS and YFSETQ. This CDR3 region has 12 residues. The CDR3 reads CASSLDGYEQYF. CDR3 DNA sequence: TGCGCCAGCAGCTTGGACGGCTACGAGCAGTACTTC.

In the case of this clone: The junction and the germline gene differ at one end; a read error may be behind it. This sequence joins TRBV7-7 and TRBJ2-1; 12 bases line up with TRBD1. Germline values: CDR1 SSHAT, CDR2 FNYEAQ (reference sequence). This CDR3 contains 15 residues. For the CDR3, the DNA is TGTGCTAGCAGCTTAGGGGGACAGGGGGCCGGTGAGCAGTTCTTC. Its translation is CASSLGGQGAGEQFF.

The V gene is TRBV27, the J gene TRBJ1-1; D is perhaps TRBD1 (6 bases). CDR1 MNHEY and CDR2 SMNVEV come from the germline V gene (reference sequence). This CDR3 has 14 residues. The V end was cut by 3 bases, the J end by 4 bases, with 12 bases between. DNA for the CDR3: TGTGCCAGCAGTTTCGGGGGGCAGGCCACTGAAGCTTTCTTT. Its protein is CASSFGGQATEAFF.

This clone was observed a few times. The chain recombines TRBV19 with TRBJ2-3; TRBD2 aligns across 7 bases. The CDR3 contains 15 residues. V shed 0 bases, J shed 5 bases, and the junction held 5 bases outside the gene matches. Germline CDR1 LNHDA, CDR2 SQIVND (reference sequence). CDR3 bases: TGTGCCAGTAGTATAGATATCGCTAGCGGAGATACGCAGTATTTT. Its translation is CASSIDIASGDTQYF.

V usage is TRBV29-1 and J usage is TRBJ1-4, with TRBD1 matching over 7 bases. Trimming took 8 bases from V and 8 from J; bases not matched to a gene: 8. The CDR3 runs to 12 residues. Germline CDR1 is SQVTM and CDR2 is ANQGSEA. Here the CDR3 DNA reads TGCAGCTTCAGGGGGAGAGAAGAAAAACTGTTTTTT. It codes for CSFRGREEKLFF.

This chain uses TRBV19 with TRBJ2-5; tentative D call: TRBD2 (6 bases). The germline gives CDR1 LNHDA, CDR2 SQIVND (reference sequence). V lost 6 bases to trimming and J lost 4 bases, with 12 bases between them. This CDR3 is 13 amino acids long. CDR3 sequence: CASRSPGGETQYF. The CDR3 bases are TGTGCCAGTAGATCCCCCGGGGGAGAGACCCAGTACTTC.

This clone was observed a single time. The chain employs TRBV7-2 and TRBJ2-5; TRBD1 matches 9 bases. The junction had 5 bases not matched to a gene; V was cut back by 4 bases and J by 2 bases. The germline CDR1 and CDR2 sequences are SGHTA and FQGNSA. The CDR3 runs 15 residues. The CDR3 DNA reads as TGTGCCAGCAGCTACGACAGGGGGGGTCAAGAGACCCAGTACTTC. Translating it yields CASSYDRGGQETQYF.

This clone was seen a handful of times. The chain couples TRBV20-1 to TRBJ1-2; D is perhaps TRBD1 (5 bases). There are 11 residues in the CDR3. Looked up from germline, CDR1 is DFQATT and CDR2 is SNEGSKA (reference sequence). V dropped 7 bases and J dropped 4 bases, with 10 bases sitting between them. The CDR3 DNA sequence: TGCAGTGTTCGGACAAGCTATGGCTACACCTTC. As protein: CSVRTSYGYTF.

The gene calls are TRBV4-1 and TRBJ1-5, with 7 bases aligning to TRBD1. Germline V gene data show CDR1 as MGHRA and CDR2 as YSYEKL. With 4 bases clipped from V and 0 bases from J, the junction kept 6 bases outside the gene matches. This CDR3 is 16 amino acids long. The CDR3 DNA sequence: TGCGCCAGCAGCCTCGGGACAGCCTATAGCAATCAGCCCCAGCATTTT. Amino acids: CASSLGTAYSNQPQHF.

This sequence joins TRBV6-5 and TRBJ2-2, with 8 bases matching TRBD1. This CDR3 is built from 15 residues. V lost 8 bases, J lost 1 base, and 6 bases stayed unmatched. Germline loops: CDR1 MNHEY, CDR2 SVGAGI. CDR3 sequence reads: CASSQGQENTGELFF. DNA of the CDR3: TGTGCCAGCTCACAGGGACAGGAGAACACCGGGGAGCTGTTTTTT.

V usage is TRBV6-5 and J usage is TRBJ1-5; D not certain. Between the trimmed V and J ends, which lost 6 bases and 0 bases, there was a span of 12 bases. The V gene's germline CDR1 is MNHEY and CDR2 SVGAGI. The CDR3 consists of 15 residues. In nucleotides, the CDR3 is TGTGCCAGCAGCCCCCGGGAGTTTAGCAATCAGCCCCAGCATTTT. It yields the protein CASSPREFSNQPQHF.

The chain joins TRBV5-1 to TRBJ2-3, with TRBD2 matching 10 bases. Looked up from germline, CDR1 is SGHRS and CDR2 is YFSETQ. The V gene end was trimmed by 3 bases and the J gene end by 6 bases; junction bases not matched to a gene: 10. The CDR3 is made up of 16 amino acids. CDR3 bases: TGCGCCAGCAGCTACCCGAGCGGGGGGGGCAAGGATACGCAGTATTTT. It specifies CASSYPSGGGKDTQYF. The full variable domain, rest sourced from reference TRBV5-1 and TRBJ2-3, is KAGVTQTPRYLIKTRGQQVTLSCSPISGHRSVSWYQQTPGQGLQFLFEYFSETQRNKGNFPGRFSGRQFSNSRSEMNVSTLELGDSALYLCASSYPSGGGKDTQYFGPGTRLTVL.

V and J are TRBV12-5 and TRBJ2-1, with D maybe TRBD2 (6 bases). The V end lost 5 bases, the J end lost 4 bases, and 15 bases lay between the germline ends. Germline-derived CDR1 and CDR2 are LGHNT and FRNRAP. The CDR3 has 15 amino acids. Written as DNA, the CDR3 is TGTGCTAGTGGTATGCTAGCCGGGGGATACAATGAGCAGTTCTTC. Translating it yields CASGMLAGGYNEQFF.

The sample holds a few counts of this clone. The chain combines TRBV27 with TRBJ1-1, with D possibly TRBD1 on 5 matching bases. This CDR3 region has 13 residues. CDR1 and CDR2 from the germline V gene are MNHEY and SMNVEV (reference sequence). Trimming removed 3 bases from V and 1 base from J, with 6 bases in between. CDR3 in DNA: TGTGCCAGCAGTTTTACAGGGAACACTGAAGCTTTCTTT. Residues: CASSFTGNTEAFF.

This clone was seen a few times. V gene TRBV6-1 combines with J gene TRBJ2-5; D might be TRBD1 (5 bases). This CDR3 has 16 amino acids. Germline loops: CDR1 MNHNS, CDR2 SASEGT. Trimming took 2 bases from V and 2 from J, leaving 15 bases between them. This CDR3 is CASSERRQRFQETQYF. The CDR3 nucleotides are TGTGCCAGCAGTGAAAGGCGACAGCGATTTCAAGAGACCCAGTACTTC.

A few counts support this clone. The rearrangement joins TRBV6-5 to TRBJ2-3, with D maybe TRBD2 (6 bases). The CDR3 is 13 residues long. V was shortened by 10 bases and J by 0 bases, with 11 bases between the two germline ends. In germline, CDR1 is MNHEY, CDR2 SVGAGI. In DNA form, the CDR3 reads TGTGCCACCCTTAGCGGCAGCACAGATACGCAGTATTTT. Translation: CATLSGSTDTQYF.

This clone has only a few counts. Additional DNA sequences in this sample encode the identical CDR3. The chain carries TRBV9 and TRBJ1-6; tentative D call: TRBD1 (6 bases). Between the trimmed V and J ends, which lost 3 bases and 6 bases, there was a span of 10 bases. Per the germline V gene, CDR1 is SGDLS and CDR2 is YYNGEE. The CDR3 runs 14 residues. The CDR3 loop is CASSEGQSNSPLHF. The CDR3 DNA follows: TGTGCCAGCAGCGAAGGACAGTCTAATTCACCCCTCCACTTT.

V is TRBV7-9 and J is TRBJ2-5, with TRBD1 matching over 10 bases. This CDR3 contains 16 residues. V gave up 6 bases and J gave up 1 base; unmatched junction bases: 8. The germline gives CDR1 SEHNR, CDR2 FQNEAQ (reference sequence). For the CDR3, the DNA is TGTGCCAGCAGGGGGCGGACAGGGGGGGCCCAAGAGACCCAGTACTTC. Its translation is CASRGRTGGAQETQYF.

The chain uses TRBV5-4 and TRBJ2-1, with TRBD2 matching 14 bases. CDR3 length: 18 residues. CDR1 is SGHNT, CDR2 YYREEE, per germline (reference sequence). The junction had 7 bases not matched to a gene; V was cut back by 4 bases and J by 1 base. DNA of the CDR3: TGTGCCAGCAGCACCGGGACTAGCGGGAGCTGGTCCTACAATGAGCAGTTCTTC. Amino acid sequence: CASSTGTSGSWSYNEQFF.

The rearrangement joins TRBV29-1 to TRBJ2-1, with 7 bases matching TRBD2. The J segment lost 8 bases and the V segment lost 3 bases, leaving 10 bases of the junction unmatched. This CDR3 contains 14 residues. Germline V CDR1 and CDR2: SQVTM, ANQGSEA. CDR3 coding DNA: TGCAGCGTTGACTGGTGGGGGGGTCCCGATGAGCAGTTCTTC. Protein sequence: CSVDWWGGPDEQFF.

This clone showed up just once. This rearrangement joins TRBV5-4 to TRBJ2-3; TRBD2 matches at 12 bases. Germline CDR1 reads SGHNT; CDR2 reads YYREEE (reference sequence). The CDR3 length is 16 residues. V lost 4 bases to trimming and J lost 3 bases; unmatched junction nucleotides: 6. The CDR3 here is CASSALAGGRTDTQYF. The CDR3 DNA reads as TGTGCCAGCAGCGCACTAGCGGGGGGTAGGACAGATACGCAGTATTTT.

This sequence joins TRBV5-1 and TRBJ1-1; TRBD1 is a possible D gene (5 bases). The germline CDR1 and CDR2 sequences are SGHRS and YFSETQ. V lost 4 bases and J 4 bases, leaving 11 bases between the germline ends. CDR3 size: 13 residues. CDR3 nucleotides: TGCGCCAGCAGCCCACCGACAGCCACTGAAGCTTTCTTT. Amino acid sequence: CASSPPTATEAFF.

This chain uses TRBV4-2 with TRBJ2-4, with TRBD2 matching 10 bases. In germline, CDR1 is LGHNA, CDR2 YNFKEQ. This CDR3 is 18 amino acids long. V lost 0 bases to trimming and J lost 0 bases; unmatched junction nucleotides: 5. Written as DNA, the CDR3 is TGTGCCAGCAGCCAAGAACTAGCGGGAAATGGAGCCAAAAACATTCAGTACTTC. Its protein is CASSQELAGNGAKNIQYF.

The rearrangement links TRBV18 to TRBJ2-5; D may be TRBD2 (6 bases). In germline, CDR1 is KGHSH, CDR2 LQKENI. The CDR3 has 13 residues. Trimming removed 3 bases from V and 5 bases from J, with 10 bases in between. The CDR3 DNA sequence: TGTGCCAGCTCACCGGGCGGGGTGGAGACCCAGTACTTC. Protein product: CASSPGGVETQYF.

CDR3 coding DNA: TGTGCCAGCAGTGATCCCCCCTCCCCAGGGATAGTAGCTTTCTTT. Translation: CASSDPPSPGIVAFF. The chain couples TRBV6-1 to TRBJ1-1, with D maybe TRBD1 (5 bases). The CDR3 contains 15 residues. Trimming left V 3 bases short and J 10 bases short, with 21 bases between. Germline V CDR1 and CDR2: MNHNS, SASEGT.